The 18 T cell receptor beta chains reported below all come from one sample, sequenced in a study of cytomegalovirus exposure and HLA in healthy donors. Vbeta (60) and Jbeta (13) primers were used in the PCR. Libraries were prepared by immunoSEQ multiplex PCR; TCRdb keeps only in-frame clonotypes and omits some of them. Counted here are over 55,000 clones, about four fifths occurring once; the ten biggest clones make up 1.7%. Input material: PBMCs. The receptors derive from a man aged 40-49 years in good health and CMV-seronegative.

This clone was picked up one time. This chain uses TRBV4-3 with TRBJ2-3, with 7 bases identical to TRBD1. The CDR3 totals 15 residues. The germline V gene has CDR1 LGHNA and CDR2 YSLEER. The ends lost 3 bases at V and 2 bases at J; junction bases unmatched: 5. Here the CDR3 reads CASSQATGITDTQYF. The CDR3 bases are TGCGCCAGCAGCCAGGCGACAGGGATCACAGATACGCAGTATTTT.

The chain links TRBV2 to TRBJ1-2; no clear D gene. Germline V lookup: CDR1 SNHLY, CDR2 FYNNEI. Trimming cost V 4 bases and J 5 bases, with 23 bases left between them. This CDR3 contains 17 residues. CDR3 residues: CASSGQSDPGSIYGYTF. CDR3 sequence (DNA): TGTGCCAGCAGTGGGCAGTCTGACCCGGGGAGTATTTATGGCTACACCTTC.

The rearrangement links TRBV30 to TRBJ2-1, with 7 nucleotides matching TRBD2. The junction had 9 bases not matched to a gene; V was cut back by 4 bases and J by 3 bases. The CDR3 covers 15 residues. CDR1 and CDR2 from the germline V gene are GTSNPN and SVGIG (reference sequence). CDR3 in DNA: TGTGCCTGGACCGGGGGGACGGAAATCTACAATGAGCAGTTCTTC. It is translated as CAWTGGTEIYNEQFF. The whole variable domain, filled in from reference TRBV30 and TRBJ2-1, reads SQTIHQWPATLVQPVGSPLSLECTVEGTSNPNLYWYRQAAGRGLQLLFYSVGIGQISSEVPQNLSASRPQDRQFILSSKKLLLSDSGFYLCAWTGGTEIYNEQFFGPGTRLTVL.

There are a few counts of this clone. This rearrangement joins TRBV5-6 to TRBJ1-1; maybe TRBD1 (6 bases). In germline, CDR1 is SGHDT, CDR2 YYEEEE. The germline V and J ends were trimmed by 1 base and 4 bases, with 11 bases remaining between them. This CDR3 has 14 amino acids. CDR3 sequence reads: CASSLQGLGTEAFF. Here the CDR3 DNA reads TGTGCCAGCAGCTTGCAGGGGCTGGGCACTGAAGCTTTCTTT.

V and J are TRBV7-8 and TRBJ2-5; D ambiguous. This CDR3 comprises 14 residues. Per germline, CDR1 SGHVS and CDR2 FQNEAQ. V gave up 0 bases and J gave up 5 bases, with 10 bases separating them. For the CDR3, the DNA is TGTGCCAGCAGCTTAGCGGCCCTAGTGGAGACCCAGTACTTC. As protein: CASSLAALVETQYF.

The rearrangement links TRBV30 to TRBJ2-3; 9 bases line up with TRBD2. Looked up from germline, CDR1 is GTSNPN and CDR2 is SVGIG (reference sequence). CDR3 size: 15 residues. Trimming cost V 4 bases and J 4 bases; bases outside gene matches: 9. CDR3 protein: CAWTWSGGRADTQYF. As DNA, the CDR3 is TGTGCCTGGACATGGAGCGGGGGGAGGGCAGATACGCAGTATTTT.

V is TRBV7-2 and J is TRBJ2-1; a weak D match, TRBD2 (6 bases). Trimming took 5 bases from V and 0 from J, leaving 11 bases between them. Per germline, CDR1 SGHTA and CDR2 FQGNSA. The CDR3 is 15 amino acids. CDR3 in DNA: TGTGCCAGCAGCCGTCGGGGGACCTCCTACAATGAGCAGTTCTTC. The encoded protein is CASSRRGTSYNEQFF. The whole variable domain, remainder taken from reference TRBV7-2 and TRBJ2-1, is GAGVSQSPSNKVTEKGKDVELRCDPISGHTALYWYRQSLGQGLEFLIYFQGNSAPDKSGLPSDRFSAERTGGSVSTLTIQRTQQEDSAVYLCASSRRGTSYNEQFFGPGTRLTVL.

The chain links TRBV11-2 to TRBJ2-7; TRBD1 agrees at 12 bases. The CDR3 is 18 amino acids. The junction had 11 bases not matched to a gene; V was cut back by 2 bases and J by 3 bases. Germline V gene data show CDR1 as SGHAT and CDR2 as FQNNGV. The CDR3 reads CASSLLVGTGGIFYEQYV. The CDR3 coding sequence is TGTGCCAGCAGCTTATTGGTCGGGACAGGGGGCATTTTCTACGAGCAGTACGTC.

The V call is TRBV4-1, the J call TRBJ1-2; D is unclear. The germline gives CDR1 MGHRA, CDR2 YSYEKL. There are 13 residues in the CDR3. V lost 1 base, J lost 8 bases, and 11 bases lay in between. CDR3 bases: TGCGCCAGCAGCCAAGTCGGGTTTGGGGGCTACACCTTC. Translating gives CASSQVGFGGYTF.

The chain employs TRBV16 and TRBJ1-5; 8 bases line up with TRBD1. CDR1 and CDR2 from the germline V gene are KGHSY and FQNENV. This CDR3 is 17 amino acids long. The trim removed 4 bases at V and 2 bases at J, leaving 10 bases unmatched. The CDR3 reads CASSPGQGNRRNQPQHF. DNA of the CDR3: TGTGCCAGCAGCCCCGGACAGGGAAATAGGCGCAATCAGCCCCAGCATTTT.

This clone has a handful of counts. The chain has TRBV30 and TRBJ2-7, with a possible D match to TRBD1 (6 bases). This CDR3 is built from 12 residues. Germline V gene data show CDR1 as GTSNPN and CDR2 as SVGIG (reference sequence). The V and J ends lost 5 bases and 6 bases respectively, with 14 bases between them. The CDR3 DNA reads as TGTGCCTGGGATAAAGACAGGCGCGAGCAGTACTTC. Residues: CAWDKDRREQYF.

In this sample, this clone turned up once. The genes are TRBV15 and TRBJ1-4; TRBD1 matches 8 bases. This CDR3 has 17 amino acids. Unmatched junction bases numbered 11, after V lost 4 bases and J lost 4 bases. From germline, CDR1 is LNHNV and CDR2 YYDKDF (reference sequence). CDR3 coding DNA: TGTGCCACCAGCAAAGAGCGACAGGGGAAACTTAATGAAAAACTGTTTTTT. It translates to CATSKERQGKLNEKLFF.

The V and J genes are TRBV30 and TRBJ1-6, with D possibly being TRBD1 (6 bases). The CDR3 runs to 14 residues. Germline CDR1 GTSNPN, CDR2 SVGIG (reference sequence). V was trimmed by 4 bases and J by 7 bases, leaving 14 bases between them. The CDR3 nucleotides read TGTGCCTGGAATTCTCTTACAGGGAATTCACCCCTCCACTTT. The encoded protein is CAWNSLTGNSPLHF.

The gene calls are TRBV27 and TRBJ1-5; TRBD1 agrees at 7 bases. The CDR3 spans 17 residues. The germline gives CDR1 MNHEY, CDR2 SMNVEV (reference sequence). After removal of 5 bases from V and 0 bases from J, the junction contained 10 bases not matched to a gene. CDR3 nucleotide sequence: TGTGCCAGCAGTCCCCTGGGACAGTTCTATAGCAATCAGCCCCAGCATTTT. Translated: CASSPLGQFYSNQPQHF.

V usage is TRBV9 and J usage is TRBJ2-1, with 8 bases lining up with TRBD2. Germline CDR1 is SGDLS and CDR2 is YYNGEE. The V segment lost 0 bases and the J segment 6 bases; nucleotides outside the gene matches: 5. The CDR3 spans 15 residues. This CDR3 is CASSVELAAFNEQFF. The CDR3 DNA is TGTGCCAGCAGCGTAGAACTAGCGGCCTTCAATGAGCAGTTCTTC.

The DNA of the CDR3 is TGTGCCAGCAGTCCCGACAGGGGACGGCCCCAGCATTTT. It specifies CASSPDRGRPQHF. The rearrangement joins TRBV6-5 to TRBJ1-5; 8 nucleotides agree with TRBD1. This CDR3 spans 13 amino acids. With V trimmed by 5 bases and J by 9 bases, 6 bases remained unmatched. The V gene's germline CDR1 is MNHEY and CDR2 SVGAGI.

Only one count was recorded for this clone. The V gene is TRBV28, the J gene TRBJ2-3; TRBD1 aligns across 9 bases. Trimming at V came to 5 bases and at J to 4 bases, leaving 4 bases not matched to a gene. The CDR3 extends over 14 amino acids. The V gene's germline CDR1 is MDHEN and CDR2 SYDVKM. CDR3 amino acids: CASSQRQGADTQYF. CDR3 DNA: TGTGCCAGCAGTCAACGACAGGGGGCAGATACGCAGTATTTT.

The chain uses TRBV5-1 and TRBJ1-1; D gene ambiguous. This CDR3 has 15 amino acids. With 1 base removed from V and 3 bases from J, the gap between germline ends came to 13 bases. Germline CDR1 is SGHRS and CDR2 is YFSETQ. Here the CDR3 DNA reads TGCGCCAGCAGCTTGAGGCCGAGCCGGGACACTGAAGCTTTCTTT. The encoded protein is CASSLRPSRDTEAFF.